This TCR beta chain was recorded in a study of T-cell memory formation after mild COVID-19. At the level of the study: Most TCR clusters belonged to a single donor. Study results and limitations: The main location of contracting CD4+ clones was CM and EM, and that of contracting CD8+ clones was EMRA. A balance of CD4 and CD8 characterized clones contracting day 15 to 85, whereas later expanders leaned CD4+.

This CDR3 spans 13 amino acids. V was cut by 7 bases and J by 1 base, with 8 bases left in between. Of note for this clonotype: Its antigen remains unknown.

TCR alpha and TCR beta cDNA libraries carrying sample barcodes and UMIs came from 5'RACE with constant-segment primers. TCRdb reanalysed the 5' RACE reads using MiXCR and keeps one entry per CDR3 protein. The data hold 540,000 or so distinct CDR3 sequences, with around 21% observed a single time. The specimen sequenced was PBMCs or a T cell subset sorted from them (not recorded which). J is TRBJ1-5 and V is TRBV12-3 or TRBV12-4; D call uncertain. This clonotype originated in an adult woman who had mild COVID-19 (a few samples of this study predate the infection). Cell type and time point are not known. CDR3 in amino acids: CASTPDSNQPQHF. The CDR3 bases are TGTGCCAGCACCCCGGACAGCAATCAGCCCCAGCATTTT.